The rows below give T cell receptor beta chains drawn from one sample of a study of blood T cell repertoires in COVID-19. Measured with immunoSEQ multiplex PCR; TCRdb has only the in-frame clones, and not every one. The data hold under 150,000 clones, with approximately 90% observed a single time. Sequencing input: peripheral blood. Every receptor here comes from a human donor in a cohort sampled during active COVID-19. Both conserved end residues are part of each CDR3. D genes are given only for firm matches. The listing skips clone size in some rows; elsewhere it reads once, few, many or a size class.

cdr3_aa: CASSPVGQASSGNTIYF
cdr3_nt: TGTGCCAGCTCACCAGTCGGACAGGCGAGCTCTGGAAACACCATATATTTT
clone_size: once
j_call: TRBJ1-3
v_call: TRBV18
cdr3_length: 17
d_call: TRBD1

cdr3_aa: CASSVEGQGFTDTQYF
cdr3_nt: TGTGCCAGCAGCGTAGAGGGACAGGGGTTCACAGATACGCAGTATTTT
clone_size: NA
j_call: TRBJ2-3
v_call: TRBV9
cdr3_length: 16
d_call: TRBD1

cdr3_aa: CASSFRGDINTGELFF
cdr3_nt: TGCGCCAGCAGCTTCAGGGGGGACATAAACACCGGGGAGCTGTTTTTT
clone_size: NA
j_call: TRBJ2-2
v_call: TRBV5-1
cdr3_length: 16
d_call: NA

cdr3_aa: CASSLSLGQGGTGELFF
cdr3_nt: TGTGCCAGCAGTTTATCCCTCGGACAGGGAGGAACCGGGGAGCTGTTTTTT
clone_size: NA
j_call: TRBJ2-2
v_call: TRBV28
cdr3_length: 17
d_call: TRBD1

cdr3_aa: CASSSGPSGAPYEQYF
cdr3_nt: TGTGCCAGCAGCTCCGGTCCTAGCGGGGCCCCTTACGAGCAGTACTTC
clone_size: NA
j_call: TRBJ2-7
v_call: TRBV7-9
cdr3_length: 16
d_call: TRBD2

cdr3_aa: CASSPGRGPQETQYF
cdr3_nt: TGTGCCAGCAGCCCCGGCAGGGGGCCCCAAGAGACCCAGTACTTC
clone_size: NA
j_call: TRBJ2-5
v_call: TRBV11-2
cdr3_length: 15
d_call: TRBD1

cdr3_aa: CASSESTGTSGGNEQFF
cdr3_nt: TGTGCCAGCAGCGAGTCGACTGGGACTAGCGGGGGGAATGAGCAGTTCTTC
clone_size: NA
j_call: TRBJ2-1
v_call: TRBV9
cdr3_length: 17
d_call: TRBD2

cdr3_aa: CASSLGAGSYEQYF
cdr3_nt: TGTGCCAGCAGCCTAGGGGCGGGATCCTACGAGCAGTACTTC
clone_size: few
j_call: TRBJ2-7
v_call: TRBV7-3
cdr3_length: 14
d_call: NA

cdr3_aa: CASSPTGMADYGYTF
cdr3_nt: TGTGCCAGCAGCCCTACAGGGATGGCGGACTATGGCTACACCTTC
clone_size: NA
j_call: TRBJ1-2
v_call: TRBV3-1/TRBV3-2
cdr3_length: 15
d_call: NA

cdr3_aa: CASSQFPRVPSGNTIYF
cdr3_nt: TGCGCCAGCAGTCAATTCCCCCGCGTCCCCTCTGGAAACACCATATATTTT
clone_size: NA
j_call: TRBJ1-3
v_call: TRBV23-1
cdr3_length: 17
d_call: NA

cdr3_aa: CASSRQRDRGHEKLFF
cdr3_nt: TGCGCCAGCAGCCGACAACGGGACAGGGGGCATGAAAAACTGTTTTTT
clone_size: NA
j_call: TRBJ1-4
v_call: TRBV4-3
cdr3_length: 16
d_call: TRBD1

cdr3_aa: CAWKEGTNTGELFF
cdr3_nt: TGTGCCTGGAAGGAGGGAACGAACACCGGGGAGCTGTTTTTT
clone_size: NA
j_call: TRBJ2-2
v_call: TRBV30
cdr3_length: 14
d_call: NA

cdr3_aa: CAWSEDSRGYTF
cdr3_nt: TGTGCCTGGAGTGAGGACAGTCGGGGCTACACCTTC
clone_size: NA
j_call: TRBJ1-2
v_call: TRBV30
cdr3_length: 12
d_call: NA

cdr3_aa: CASSLTGGSYNEQFF
cdr3_nt: TGTGCCAGCAGCTTAACGGGGGGATCCTACAATGAGCAGTTCTTC
clone_size: NA
j_call: TRBJ2-1
v_call: TRBV7-3
cdr3_length: 15
d_call: NA